This TCR beta chain was documented in a study of read filtering for tumor transcriptome and immune sequencing. Study information: Transcriptome libraries were built from DNase-treated RNA.

Every patient had bone marrow sampled while the disease was active. From about 400 ng of RNA, a library with molecular barcoded alpha/delta and beta/gamma adaptors was made. TCRdb independently ran MiXCR on the reads; one entry per CDR3 protein. Among under 150,000 distinct CDR3 sequences listed, about 13% were seen once. General observations from the study: Without single-read clonotypes, shared clonotype proportions correlated more between IR-seq and RNA-seq.

The V gene lost 4 bases and the J gene lost 0 bases, with 11 bases spanning the gap. In germline, CDR1 is SGHDT, CDR2 YYEEEE. The CDR3 spans 15 residues. This clonotype was seen ten or more times. The antigen is not known. The source material was a population of CD138-negative cells sorted from bone marrow. This rearrangement joins TRBV5-6 to TRBJ1-5; D is unclear. The receptor was isolated from a donor aged 40 or over with multiple myeloma. CDR3 amino acids: CASSAGLNSNQPQHF. CDR3 in DNA: TGTGCCAGCAGCGCCGGACTCAATAGCAATCAGCCCCAGCATTTT.